A single sample is the source of the 5 T cell receptor beta chains below, sequenced in a study of cytomegalovirus exposure and HLA in healthy donors (dated by TCRdb to 2016 to 2017). Library prep was done by the immunoSEQ multiplex PCR assay. A mixture of 60 forward primers for TCR Vbeta segments and 13 reverse primers for TCR Jbeta segments was used in the multiplex PCR. Drawn from immuneACCESS, this table holds only the in-frame rearrangements with V and J called that TCRdb kept. Clones are partly lost; checked studies trace under half to an unresolved V gene and leave the rest unexplained. For this sample the table gives about 200,000 clones, of which about 83% were detected only once. Roughly 16% of the sample is taken by the ten largest. The sequenced sample was PBMCs. These receptors came from a man aged 35 to 55 in good health and CMV-seronegative.

The gene calls are TRBV5-4 and TRBJ1-1, with 8 positions matching TRBD1. The CDR3 extends over 14 amino acids. V gave up 2 bases and J gave up 13 bases; unmatched junction bases: 13. CDR1 SGHNT and CDR2 YYREEE come from the germline V gene (reference sequence). The CDR3, as DNA: TGTGCCAGCAGCTTCCAGGACAGGGCGTTTGTTCTTTTCTTT. Its protein product is CASSFQDRAFVLFF.

This clone came up a few times. The rearrangement links TRBV5-6 to TRBJ2-3; tentatively, D is TRBD2 (5 bases). This CDR3 comprises 18 residues. V was shortened by 1 base and J by 0 bases, with 18 bases between the two germline ends. Germline V gene lookup returns CDR1 SGHDT and CDR2 YYEEEE. The CDR3 nucleotides are TGTGCCAGCAGCTTGTTCCTCCAAGGGCGGGTAAGCACAGATACGCAGTATTTT. Residues: CASSLFLQGRVSTDTQYF.

The genes are TRBV5-1 and TRBJ2-1, with D possibly TRBD1 on 6 matching bases. V shed 1 base and J shed 6 bases, with 11 bases lying between them. Germline CDR1 SGHRS, CDR2 YFSETQ. CDR3 length: 14 residues. DNA for the CDR3: TGCGCCAGCAGCTTGAAGTTAGGGGGCAATGAGCAGTTCTTC. Translated: CASSLKLGGNEQFF. The full variable domain, its missing parts supplied by reference TRBV5-1 and TRBJ2-1, is KAGVTQTPRYLIKTRGQQVTLSCSPISGHRSVSWYQQTPGQGLQFLFEYFSETQRNKGNFPGRFSGRQFSNSRSEMNVSTLELGDSALYLCASSLKLGGNEQFFGPGTRLTVL.

The chain has TRBV6-4 and TRBJ2-2, with TRBD1 as a possible D gene (5 bases). The CDR3 covers 14 residues. The germline V gene has CDR1 MRHNA and CDR2 SNTAGT. V lost 8 bases to trimming and J lost 3 bases, with 13 bases between them. The CDR3 coding sequence is TGTGCCAGCCGCACAGGATGGGACACCGGGGAGCTGTTTTTT. This codes for CASRTGWDTGELFF.

The rearrangement joins TRBV27 to TRBJ1-5; no clear D. The CDR3 has 13 amino acids. Germline-derived CDR1 and CDR2 are MNHEY and SMNVEV (reference sequence). Trimming cost V 8 bases and J 7 bases, with 15 bases left between them. Written as DNA, the CDR3 is TGTGCCAGCTCCGGGAATAGAGCCCAGCCCCAGCATTTT. Translated: CASSGNRAQPQHF.